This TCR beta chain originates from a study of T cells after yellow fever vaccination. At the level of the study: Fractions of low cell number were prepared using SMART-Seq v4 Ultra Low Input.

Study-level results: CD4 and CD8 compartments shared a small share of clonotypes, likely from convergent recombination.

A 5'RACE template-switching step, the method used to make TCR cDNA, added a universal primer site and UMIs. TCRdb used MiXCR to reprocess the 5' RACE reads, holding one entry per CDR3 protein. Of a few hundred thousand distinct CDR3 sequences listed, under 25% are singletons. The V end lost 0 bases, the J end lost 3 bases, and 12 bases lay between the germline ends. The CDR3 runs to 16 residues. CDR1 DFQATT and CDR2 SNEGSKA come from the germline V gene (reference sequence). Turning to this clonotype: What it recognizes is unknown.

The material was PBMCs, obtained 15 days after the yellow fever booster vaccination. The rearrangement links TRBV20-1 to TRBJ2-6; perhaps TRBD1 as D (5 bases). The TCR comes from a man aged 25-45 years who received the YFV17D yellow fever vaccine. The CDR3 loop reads CSARDPGSDGANVLTF. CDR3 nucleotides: TGCAGTGCTAGAGATCCAGGGTCTGATGGGGCCAACGTCCTGACTTTC.